This T cell receptor beta chain was obtained from a study of blood T cell repertoires in COVID-19. The ends lost 4 bases at V and 2 bases at J; junction bases unmatched: 8. Germline loops: CDR1 MDHEN, CDR2 SYDVKM. The CDR3 is 16 residues long. Residents of 24 US areas, aged about 18 to 100 years, made up the participants. Clinical histories supplied by participants themselves formed the basis of cohort assignment. The authors' processing: Amplifying reference gene primers gave estimates of nucleated cell counts. Sequenced by immunoSEQ multiplex PCR; TCRdb stores in-frame clones only, minus some. From that table come the V and J calls and clone size; the DNA was used to work out D and trimming. The table lists almost 250,000 clones, around nine tenths of them singletons.

Specimen: PBMCs or T cells enriched from blood (not recorded which). This clonotype was obtained from a woman in her 30s who had recovered from COVID-19. The V call is TRBV28, the J call TRBJ2-7, with 10 bases identical to TRBD2. The DNA for the CDR3 is TGTGCCAGCAGTTCCCCGGGACTAGCGTATGCCTACGAGCAGTACTTC. Translating it yields CASSSPGLAYAYEQYF.